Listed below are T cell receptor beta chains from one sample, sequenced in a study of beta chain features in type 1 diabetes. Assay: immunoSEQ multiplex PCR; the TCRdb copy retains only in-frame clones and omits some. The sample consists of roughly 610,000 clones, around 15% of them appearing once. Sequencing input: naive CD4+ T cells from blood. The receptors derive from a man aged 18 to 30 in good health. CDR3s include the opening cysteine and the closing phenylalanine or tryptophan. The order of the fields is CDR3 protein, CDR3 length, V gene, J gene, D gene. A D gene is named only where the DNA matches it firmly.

CDR3aa: CASSPSRNADTQYF
len: 14
v_gene: TRBV7-7
j_gene: TRBJ2-3
d_gene: -

CDR3aa: CASSTRPGQGGTEAFF
len: 16
v_gene: TRBV9
j_gene: TRBJ1-1
d_gene: TRBD1

CDR3aa: CAWSTPGPSTYF
len: 12
v_gene: TRBV30
j_gene: TRBJ1-2
d_gene: -

CDR3aa: CASSPQATRNTIYF
len: 14
v_gene: TRBV5-4
j_gene: TRBJ1-3
d_gene: -

CDR3aa: CASTSRPQTVVGYTF
len: 15
v_gene: TRBV28
j_gene: TRBJ1-2
d_gene: -

CDR3aa: CASSLPGTSGRRQETQYF
len: 18
v_gene: TRBV5-6
j_gene: TRBJ2-5
d_gene: TRBD2

CDR3aa: CASSLTRTDTQYF
len: 13
v_gene: TRBV5-1
j_gene: TRBJ2-3
d_gene: -

CDR3aa: CSVVSTGELFF
len: 11
v_gene: TRBV29-1
j_gene: TRBJ2-2
d_gene: -

CDR3aa: CASSLGASQAADTQYF
len: 16
v_gene: TRBV4-3
j_gene: TRBJ2-3
d_gene: -

CDR3aa: CASSDRDRGYEQYF
len: 14
v_gene: TRBV7-9
j_gene: TRBJ2-7
d_gene: TRBD1

CDR3aa: CASSLDRVRSYEQYF
len: 15
v_gene: TRBV7-8
j_gene: TRBJ2-7
d_gene: -

CDR3aa: CASSQSNSNQPQHF
len: 14
v_gene: TRBV18
j_gene: TRBJ1-5
d_gene: -

CDR3aa: CASSLLAGGTDTQYF
len: 15
v_gene: TRBV5-4
j_gene: TRBJ2-3
d_gene: TRBD2

CDR3aa: CASSLGSQETQYF
len: 13
v_gene: TRBV11-1
j_gene: TRBJ2-5
d_gene: -

CDR3aa: CASSSLAGTPRDTQYF
len: 16
v_gene: TRBV27
j_gene: TRBJ2-3
d_gene: TRBD2

CDR3aa: CASSLTRGNSPLHF
len: 14
v_gene: TRBV7-2
j_gene: TRBJ1-6
d_gene: TRBD1

CDR3aa: CASSARPGPSETQYF
len: 15
v_gene: TRBV6-1
j_gene: TRBJ2-5
d_gene: -

CDR3aa: CASSLSGGRDEQYF
len: 14
v_gene: TRBV18
j_gene: TRBJ2-7
d_gene: TRBD1

CDR3aa: CASSFHQSTDTQYF
len: 14
v_gene: TRBV11-2
j_gene: TRBJ2-3
d_gene: -

CDR3aa: CASSSNRGDTDTQYF
len: 15
v_gene: TRBV9
j_gene: TRBJ2-3
d_gene: TRBD1

CDR3aa: CASSQEIGTRTTYNEQFF
len: 18
v_gene: TRBV4-3
j_gene: TRBJ2-1
d_gene: -

CDR3aa: CASSPNRDGYTF
len: 12
v_gene: TRBV7-2
j_gene: TRBJ1-2
d_gene: -

CDR3aa: CSVEGGLEAFF
len: 11
v_gene: TRBV29-1
j_gene: TRBJ1-1
d_gene: -

CDR3aa: CASSLEGLRTEAFF
len: 14
v_gene: TRBV7-2
j_gene: TRBJ1-1
d_gene: -

CDR3aa: CSVRDRREGYTF
len: 12
v_gene: TRBV29-1
j_gene: TRBJ1-2
d_gene: -

CDR3aa: CASSLQGQPQHF
len: 12
v_gene: TRBV7-2
j_gene: TRBJ1-5
d_gene: -

CDR3aa: CASSLGQGNEQFF
len: 13
v_gene: TRBV7-2
j_gene: TRBJ2-1
d_gene: -

CDR3aa: CASSPHYEQYF
len: 11
v_gene: TRBV7-2
j_gene: TRBJ2-7
d_gene: -

CDR3aa: CASSLTAFQETQYF
len: 14
v_gene: TRBV5-1
j_gene: TRBJ2-5
d_gene: -

CDR3aa: CASSQRLAGGPNEQFF
len: 16
v_gene: TRBV4-3
j_gene: TRBJ2-1
d_gene: TRBD2

CDR3aa: CASSRGYSYEQYF
len: 13
v_gene: TRBV6-5
j_gene: TRBJ2-7
d_gene: TRBD1

CDR3aa: CASSLAVGTSVGTQETQYF
len: 19
v_gene: TRBV5-1
j_gene: TRBJ2-5
d_gene: TRBD2

CDR3aa: CATAVGGLETQYF
len: 13
v_gene: TRBV10-3
j_gene: TRBJ2-5
d_gene: -

CDR3aa: CAISESRFSGGTDTQYF
len: 17
v_gene: TRBV10-3
j_gene: TRBJ2-3
d_gene: TRBD2

CDR3aa: CASSPPGRDITQYF
len: 14
v_gene: TRBV7-9
j_gene: TRBJ2-5
d_gene: -

CDR3aa: CASSYQGLDGVDGYTF
len: 16
v_gene: TRBV6-6
j_gene: TRBJ1-2
d_gene: -

CDR3aa: CATRPRDSSTDTQYF
len: 15
v_gene: TRBV10-3
j_gene: TRBJ2-3
d_gene: -